A selection of T cell receptor beta chains follows, all from one sample in a study of blood T cell repertoires in COVID-19. Method: immunoSEQ multiplex PCR; TCRdb's copy keeps in-frame clones and lacks some. The sample contains around 140,000 clones, 80% to 90% of which appear only once. Sequenced material: PBMCs or T cells enriched from blood (not recorded which). Receptors originate from a man between 40 and 49 years old with acute COVID-19. Each CDR3 is given with its conserved first and last residue. The D gene is left open where the match is weak. Size is omitted from some rows. Given values are once, few, many or a class for expanded clones.

size: NA; D: TRBD1; J: TRBJ2-1; length: 12; V: TRBV12-3/TRBV12-4; DNA: TGTGCCAGCAGTTTAAATAACAGGGGATGGTTCTTC; CDR3: CASSLNNRGWFF
size: NA; D: NA; J: TRBJ2-5; length: 13; V: TRBV2; DNA: TGTGCCAGCAGCAACAGCAACCAAGAGACCCAGTACTTC; CDR3: CASSNSNQETQYF
size: NA; D: TRBD2; J: TRBJ2-3; length: 14; V: TRBV18; DNA: TGTGCCAGCTCCTTGACTAGCAGCACAGATACGCAGTATTTT; CDR3: CASSLTSSTDTQYF
size: few; D: TRBD2; J: TRBJ2-1; length: 13; V: TRBV11-2; DNA: TGTGCCAGCAGTGTTTCTGGACTAGCGGGGCAGTTCTTC; CDR3: CASSVSGLAGQFF
size: once; D: NA; J: TRBJ2-7; length: 12; V: TRBV2; DNA: TGTGCCAGCAGTGGTCAGTCCTACGAGCAGTACTTC; CDR3: CASSGQSYEQYF
size: NA; D: TRBD2; J: TRBJ2-1; length: 15; V: TRBV7-2; DNA: TGTGCCAGCAGCCAGGGACTAGCGGGGGGCAATGAGCAGTTCTTC; CDR3: CASSQGLAGGNEQFF
size: NA; D: NA; J: TRBJ2-5; length: 14; V: TRBV9; DNA: TGTGCCAGCAGCGTAGGAGAGAGGGAAGAGACCCAGTACTTC; CDR3: CASSVGEREETQYF
size: NA; D: NA; J: TRBJ2-1; length: 12; V: TRBV7-2; DNA: TGTGCCAGCACTTCTAGCTACAATGAGCAGTTCTTC; CDR3: CASTSSYNEQFF
size: NA; D: NA; J: TRBJ1-3; length: 14; V: TRBV7-2; DNA: TGTGCCAGCAGCTTATCGGGATTTGGAAACACCATATATTTT; CDR3: CASSLSGFGNTIYF
size: NA; D: TRBD1; J: TRBJ2-5; length: 13; V: TRBV11-3; DNA: TGTGCCAGCAGCTCTGACAGGGGAGAGACCCAGTACTTC; CDR3: CASSSDRGETQYF
size: once; D: NA; J: TRBJ1-1; length: 12; V: TRBV30; DNA: TGTGCCTGGACCAGAGGGGGCACTGAAGCTTTCTTT; CDR3: CAWTRGGTEAFF
size: NA; D: NA; J: TRBJ1-5; length: 13; V: TRBV28; DNA: TGTGCCGCCCGGGGGAGAGGGAATCAGCCCCAGCATTTT; CDR3: CAARGRGNQPQHF
size: NA; D: NA; J: TRBJ2-2; length: 13; V: TRBV9; DNA: TGTGCCAGCAGGGGCCAGGGGACCGGGGAGCTGTTTTTT; CDR3: CASRGQGTGELFF
size: NA; D: TRBD1; J: TRBJ1-1; length: 15; V: TRBV7-3; DNA: TGTGCCAGCAGCCCCGGGACAGGACTGAACACTGAAGCTTTCTTT; CDR3: CASSPGTGLNTEAFF
size: NA; D: TRBD1; J: TRBJ1-2; length: 14; V: TRBV3-1/TRBV3-2; DNA: TGTGCCAGCAGCCCCCTAGTCAGGGGGTATGGCTACACCTTC; CDR3: CASSPLVRGYGYTF
size: once; D: NA; J: TRBJ1-4; length: 14; V: TRBV2; DNA: TGTGCCAGCAAGCAGGGGCAACTTAATGAAAAACTGTTTTTT; CDR3: CASKQGQLNEKLFF
size: NA; D: TRBD1; J: TRBJ1-5; length: 14; V: TRBV28; DNA: TGTGCCAGCAGTGTGGCGGGACAGGGTGTGGGTCTGGGATTT; CDR3: CASSVAGQGVGLGF
size: NA; D: TRBD1; J: TRBJ2-3; length: 16; V: TRBV5-1; DNA: TGCGCCAGCAGCTTGTGGGGACAGGGGGAAACAGATACGCAGTATTTT; CDR3: CASSLWGQGETDTQYF
size: NA; D: TRBD1; J: TRBJ1-6; length: 19; V: TRBV9; DNA: TGTGCCAGCAGCCACCCCCGGGACAGGGCGTCCTCCTATAATTCACCCCTCCACTTT; CDR3: CASSHPRDRASSYNSPLHF
size: NA; D: TRBD1; J: TRBJ2-5; length: 15; V: TRBV6-1; DNA: TGTGCCAGCAGTGATTGGGGACAGGAGATAGAGACCCAGTACTTC; CDR3: CASSDWGQEIETQYF
size: NA; D: NA; J: TRBJ2-7; length: 18; V: TRBV6-4; DNA: TGTGCCAGCAGTGACTCGGAAAATGGAGTCTTGTGGTCCTACGAGCAGTACTTC; CDR3: CASSDSENGVLWSYEQYF
size: NA; D: NA; J: TRBJ1-2; length: 13; V: TRBV18; DNA: TGTGCCAGCTCACCAGTACAGGCGGGAGGCTACACCTTC; CDR3: CASSPVQAGGYTF
size: NA; D: TRBD1; J: TRBJ1-1; length: 14; V: TRBV3-1/TRBV3-2; DNA: TGTGCCAGCAGCCGGAGGACAGGGGAGACTGAAGCTTTCTTT; CDR3: CASSRRTGETEAFF
size: once; D: NA; J: TRBJ1-2; length: 13; V: TRBV24-1; DNA: TGTGCCACCAGTAAGAAAGAGAACTATGGCTACACCTTC; CDR3: CATSKKENYGYTF
size: NA; D: NA; J: TRBJ2-7; length: 12; V: TRBV30; DNA: TGTGCCTGGAGTGTAAGGGGGTACGAGCAGTACTTC; CDR3: CAWSVRGYEQYF
size: NA; D: NA; J: TRBJ1-1; length: 13; V: TRBV28; DNA: TGTGCCAGCAGTTTGGGGGCCATGGGTGAAGCTTTCTTT; CDR3: CASSLGAMGEAFF
size: NA; D: TRBD1; J: TRBJ1-5; length: 14; V: TRBV6-5; DNA: TGTGCCAGCAGGTCTGGGACAGGGAGGCAGCCCCAGCATTTT; CDR3: CASRSGTGRQPQHF
size: NA; D: NA; J: TRBJ1-5; length: 13; V: TRBV2; DNA: TGTGCCAGCAGAGAGGGACTCAATCAGCCCCAGCATTTT; CDR3: CASREGLNQPQHF
size: NA; D: TRBD2; J: TRBJ2-5; length: 21; V: TRBV4-2; DNA: TGTGCCAGCAGCCAAGATCGGTACGGCGGGAGGGCCGCGAGTGGACAAGAGACCCAGTACTTC; CDR3: CASSQDRYGGRAASGQETQYF
size: NA; D: TRBD1; J: TRBJ1-2; length: 15; V: TRBV28; DNA: TGTGCCAGCAGTGAAACAGGGGGCGCTAACTATGGCTACACCTTC; CDR3: CASSETGGANYGYTF
size: NA; D: TRBD1; J: TRBJ1-6; length: 15; V: TRBV25-1; DNA: TGTGCCAGCAGTGCCGGGACAGGGGGAAATTCACCCCTCCACTTT; CDR3: CASSAGTGGNSPLHF
size: NA; D: TRBD1; J: TRBJ1-4; length: 13; V: TRBV6-5; DNA: TGTGCCAGCGGGGACAGGGTTGAGGAAAAACTGTTTTTT; CDR3: CASGDRVEEKLFF
size: NA; D: TRBD1; J: TRBJ2-7; length: 14; V: TRBV28; DNA: TGTGCCAGCAGTTCCCCGACAGGGACCTACGAGCAGTACTTC; CDR3: CASSSPTGTYEQYF
size: NA; D: NA; J: TRBJ2-7; length: 13; V: TRBV28; DNA: TGTGCCAGCAGTTTACAGGGCGGACACGAGCAGTACTTC; CDR3: CASSLQGGHEQYF
size: NA; D: NA; J: TRBJ2-5; length: 14; V: TRBV6-1; DNA: TGTGCCAGCAGTGAAGCAACACCCCAAGAGACCCAGTACTTC; CDR3: CASSEATPQETQYF
size: NA; D: TRBD1; J: TRBJ2-1; length: 15; V: TRBV24-1; DNA: TGTGCCACCAGTGACCCGGGACAGGGGTACAATGAGCAGTTCTTC; CDR3: CATSDPGQGYNEQFF
size: NA; D: NA; J: TRBJ1-2; length: 14; V: TRBV5-6; DNA: TGTGCCAGCAGCAGCACCGGGACTAGATTTGGCTACACCTTC; CDR3: CASSSTGTRFGYTF
size: NA; D: NA; J: TRBJ2-7; length: 14; V: TRBV19; DNA: TGTGCCAGTAGCAAACAGGGACGGGACTACGAGCAGTACTTC; CDR3: CASSKQGRDYEQYF
size: NA; D: NA; J: TRBJ1-5; length: 14; V: TRBV3-1/TRBV3-2; DNA: TGTGCCAGCAGCCAACAAAACAGGGATCAGCCCCAGCATTTT; CDR3: CASSQQNRDQPQHF
size: once; D: TRBD2; J: TRBJ2-5; length: 15; V: TRBV2; DNA: TGTGCCAGCAGTGGGACCGGGACTAGCCCGGGGACCCAGTACTTC; CDR3: CASSGTGTSPGTQYF
size: NA; D: TRBD2; J: TRBJ2-7; length: 16; V: TRBV3-1/TRBV3-2; DNA: TGTGCCAGCAGCCAATCTCGGACGGGACTAGTCTACGAGCAGTACTTC; CDR3: CASSQSRTGLVYEQYF
size: NA; D: TRBD1; J: TRBJ2-3; length: 17; V: TRBV7-9; DNA: TGTGCCAGCAGCTTAGACGGGACAGCGATTTCCACAGATACGCAGTATTTT; CDR3: CASSLDGTAISTDTQYF
size: NA; D: TRBD2; J: TRBJ2-3; length: 15; V: TRBV5-1; DNA: TGCGCCAGCAGCCTAGGACTAGCCCTCACAGATACGCAGTATTTT; CDR3: CASSLGLALTDTQYF
size: few; D: TRBD2; J: TRBJ2-7; length: 17; V: TRBV28; DNA: TGTGCCAGCAGTTTCTCCGGTAAGGGACTAGCGGGAATGGAGCAGTACTTC; CDR3: CASSFSGKGLAGMEQYF
size: many; D: TRBD1; J: TRBJ2-1; length: 16; V: TRBV18; DNA: TGTGCCAGCTCACCCCCGACAGGGGGGTCCTACAATGAGCAGTTCTTC; CDR3: CASSPPTGGSYNEQFF
size: few; D: NA; J: TRBJ2-2; length: 13; V: TRBV7-3; DNA: TGTGCCAGCAGCAATACCGGGACCGGGGAGCTGTTTTTT; CDR3: CASSNTGTGELFF
size: NA; D: TRBD1; J: TRBJ1-2; length: 15; V: TRBV18; DNA: TGTGCCAGCTCTCCGACAGGGGGCGCAGCCTATGGCTACACCTTC; CDR3: CASSPTGGAAYGYTF
size: NA; D: NA; J: TRBJ1-1; length: 13; V: TRBV5-4; DNA: TGTGCCAGCAGCTTGAGTGCAGGTACTGAAGCTTTCTTT; CDR3: CASSLSAGTEAFF
size: NA; D: TRBD2; J: TRBJ2-7; length: 14; V: TRBV6-1; DNA: TGTGCCAGCCGAGATAGCGGGGGGCTCTACGAGCAGTACTTC; CDR3: CASRDSGGLYEQYF
size: NA; D: NA; J: TRBJ1-6; length: 13; V: TRBV14; DNA: TGTGCCAGCAGCCATAAGGGGAATTCACCCCTCCACTTT; CDR3: CASSHKGNSPLHF
size: once; D: NA; J: TRBJ1-2; length: 14; V: TRBV19; DNA: TGTGCCAGTAGTATAGTCGACAGGATCTATGGCTACACCTTC; CDR3: CASSIVDRIYGYTF
size: NA; D: NA; J: TRBJ1-1; length: 13; V: TRBV10-3; DNA: TGTGCCATCAGTCTACAGGGGAACACTGAAGCTTTCTTT; CDR3: CAISLQGNTEAFF
size: NA; D: NA; J: TRBJ2-1; length: 15; V: TRBV6-5; DNA: TGTGCCAGCAGTTCTCCCCCCCCCTCTAGCCCGGAGCAGTTCTTC; CDR3: CASSSPPPSSPEQFF
size: NA; D: TRBD1; J: TRBJ1-5; length: 16; V: TRBV19; DNA: TGTGCCAGTAGTCTTTTAGGGACAGGGAGTGGTCAGCCCCAGCATTTT; CDR3: CASSLLGTGSGQPQHF